The next 32 T cell receptor beta chains were all read from a single sample in a study of blood T cell repertoires in COVID-19. Clones were read by immunoSEQ multiplex PCR, and TCRdb kept only the in-frame ones, dropping some. The table includes about 240,000 clones, around 80% detected once. The specimen was peripheral blood. These receptors came from a human donor in a cohort sampled during active COVID-19.

This sequence joins TRBV24-1 and TRBJ2-7, with D perhaps matching TRBD2 (5 bases). Trimming pared 1 base from V and 6 bases from J, leaving 12 bases between. Germline CDR1 is KGHDR and CDR2 is SFDVKD. The CDR3 is made up of 14 amino acids. Here the CDR3 DNA reads TGTGCCACCAGTGATTTCCCCCGGGGTTGCGAGCAGTACTTC. Amino acids: CATSDFPRGCEQYF.

This clone appeared a few times. The chain carries TRBV11-2 and TRBJ2-2, with 15 bases lining up with TRBD2. The CDR3 sequence is 19 residues long. The ends lost 0 bases at V and 5 bases at J; junction bases unmatched: 7. Germline values: CDR1 SGHAT, CDR2 FQNNGV. The CDR3 reads CASSLDPPGTSGRTGELFF. The CDR3 nucleotides are TGTGCCAGCAGCTTAGATCCCCCCGGGACTAGCGGGAGGACCGGGGAGCTGTTTTTT.

The V call is TRBV9, the J call TRBJ2-2, with D unclear. This CDR3 has 13 amino acids. CDR1 is SGDLS, CDR2 YYNGEE, per germline. V was pared by 4 bases and J by 3 bases, with 7 bases between. CDR3 residues: CASSPHDTGELFF. In DNA, the CDR3 is TGTGCCAGCAGCCCCCATGACACCGGGGAGCTGTTTTTT.

The chain combines TRBV3-1 (or the pseudogene TRBV3-2) with TRBJ2-2; TRBD2 matches 7 bases. J lost 7 bases, V lost 5 bases, and 16 bases had no gene match. This CDR3 has 17 residues. Germline lookup yields CDR1 LGHDT and CDR2 YNNKEL (reference sequence). DNA for the CDR3: TGTGCCAGCAGCTTTCAGACGGGGGGAACCTCTTACGGGGAGCTGTTTTTT. Encoded protein: CASSFQTGGTSYGELFF.

V is TRBV3-1 (or the pseudogene TRBV3-2) and J is TRBJ1-5, with D possibly being TRBD1 (6 bases). The CDR3 has 15 residues. Germline CDR1 LGHDT, CDR2 YNNKEL (reference sequence). V lost 1 base, J lost 3 bases, and 10 bases lay in between. CDR3 bases: TGTGCCAGCAGCCAAGGGACAGTACCCAATCAGCCCCAGCATTTT. Protein product: CASSQGTVPNQPQHF.

The rearrangement links TRBV6-4 to TRBJ2-3, with a tentative D call TRBD2 (5 bases). Germline loops: CDR1 MRHNA, CDR2 SNTAGT. V was pared by 3 bases and J by 6 bases, with 16 bases between. This CDR3 region has 15 residues. The chain's CDR3 is CASSEAGLSVDTQYF. The DNA of the CDR3 is TGTGCCAGCAGTGAGGCAGGACTTTCGGTGGATACGCAGTATTTT.

This clone has just a few counts. CDR3 sequence reads: CASSPGQGSNTEAFF. DNA for the CDR3: TGTGCCAGCAGCCCCGGACAGGGCTCGAACACTGAAGCTTTCTTT. The V gene is TRBV5-5, the J gene TRBJ1-1, with 8 bases that match TRBD1. The germline CDR1 and CDR2 sequences are SGHKS and YYEKEE (reference sequence). The CDR3 has 15 amino acids. V lost 4 bases and J lost 1; bases outside the gene matches: 6.

In nucleotides, the CDR3 is TGCGCCAGCAGCCCAGGGACAGGGTCTGAGGAGACCCAGTACTTC. This gives the protein CASSPGTGSEETQYF. The chain uses TRBV5-1 and TRBJ2-5, with 9 bases aligning to TRBD1. V was pared by 4 bases and J by 5 bases, with 9 bases of the junction left unmatched. This CDR3 is built from 15 residues. The germline gives CDR1 SGHRS, CDR2 YFSETQ.

V gene TRBV4-2 combines with J gene TRBJ2-2; D possibly corresponds to TRBD2 (5 bases). The germline V gene encodes CDR1 LGHNA and CDR2 YNFKEQ. The CDR3 has 16 residues. Trimming took 0 bases from V and 5 from J, leaving 13 bases between them. In DNA, the CDR3 is TGTGCCAGCAGCCAAGATTTAGGGAGTGGTACCGGGGAGCTGTTTTTT. This gives the protein CASSQDLGSGTGELFF.

V usage is TRBV28 and J usage is TRBJ2-7; 8 bases align to TRBD1. V dropped 3 bases and J dropped 1; count of bases not matched to a gene: 11. The CDR3 is 17 residues long. CDR1 MDHEN and CDR2 SYDVKM come from the germline V gene. The DNA for the CDR3 is TGTGCCAGCAGTTTGAGGCGGACAGGGATGGTTTCCTACGAGCAGTACTTC. Its translation: CASSLRRTGMVSYEQYF. Looking up the rest from reference TRBV28 and TRBJ2-7 gives the full variable domain: DVKVTQSSRYLVKRTGEKVFLECVQDMDHENMFWYRQDPGLGLRLIYFSYDVKMKEKGDIPEGYSVSREKKERFSLILESASTNQTSMYLCASSLRRTGMVSYEQYFGPGTRLTVT.

The V gene is TRBV7-9, the J gene TRBJ2-1; D may be TRBD2 (6 bases). The CDR3 runs 11 residues. The germline V and J ends were trimmed by 3 bases and 11 bases, with 8 bases remaining between them. Germline loops: CDR1 SEHNR, CDR2 FQNEAQ (reference sequence). CDR3 in DNA: TGTGCCAGCAGCTTCCGGGAGAAGCAGTTCTTC. Translation: CASSFREKQFF.

The J gene is TRBJ1-1, the V gene TRBV11-2; D remains ambiguous. The CDR3 loop spans 15 amino acids. The germline CDR1 and CDR2 sequences are SGHAT and FQNNGV. With 1 base removed from V and 2 bases from J, the gap between germline ends came to 11 bases. The CDR3 nucleotides are TGTGCCAGCAGCTTAGGGGCGACGCTCAACACTGAAGCTTTCTTT. Translation gives CASSLGATLNTEAFF.

This clone showed up just a few times. The J gene is TRBJ1-2, the V gene TRBV19; D gene ambiguous. Germline CDR1 is LNHDA and CDR2 is SQIVND (reference sequence). The CDR3 sequence is 14 residues long. The V end was cut by 0 bases, the J end by 4 bases, with 9 bases between. CDR3 in amino acids: CASSIESEVYGYTF. The CDR3 region has the DNA TGTGCCAGTAGTATAGAAAGCGAAGTCTATGGCTACACCTTC. Filled out from reference TRBV19 and TRBJ1-2, the complete variable domain reads DGGITQSPKYLFRKEGQNVTLSCEQNLNHDAMYWYRQDPGQGLRLIYYSQIVNDFQKGDIAEGYSVSREKKESFPLTVTSAQKNPTAFYLCASSIESEVYGYTFGSGTRLTVV.

The chain combines TRBV11-3 with TRBJ2-7, with 10 bases matching TRBD1. The germline V gene has CDR1 SGHNT and CDR2 YENEEA. The V gene end was trimmed by 5 bases and the J gene end by 5 bases; junction bases not matched to a gene: 6. The CDR3 consists of 14 residues. The CDR3 reads CASSKDRGGDEQYF. The DNA of the CDR3 is TGTGCCAGCAGCAAGGACAGGGGGGGAGACGAGCAGTACTTC.

V usage is TRBV12-5 and J usage is TRBJ1-1; D unresolved. The CDR3 is 13 residues long. The germline V and J ends were trimmed by 2 bases and 1 base, with 5 bases remaining between them. Germline V gives CDR1 LGHNT, CDR2 FRNRAP. The CDR3 coding sequence is TGTGCTAGTGGTTTGACAGAGAACACTGAAGCTTTCTTT. It is translated as CASGLTENTEAFF.

This clone occurred a few times. V is TRBV2 and J is TRBJ1-5; 7 bases match TRBD1. Germline V CDR1 and CDR2: SNHLY, FYNNEI. V lost 5 bases, J lost 3 bases, and 1 base stayed unmatched. The CDR3 is 13 residues long. Written as DNA, the CDR3 is TGTGCCAGCAGTACAGGGGACAATCAGCCCCAGCATTTT. Amino acids: CASSTGDNQPQHF.

This chain links TRBV6-4 with TRBJ2-2; D unresolved. The ends were cut back, 8 bases at V and 5 bases at J, with 12 bases in the middle. The germline gives CDR1 MRHNA, CDR2 SNTAGT. This CDR3 region has 13 residues. CDR3 in amino acids: CASSLEETGELFF. CDR3 in DNA: TGTGCCAGCTCACTCGAGGAGACCGGGGAGCTGTTTTTT.

V is TRBV2 and J is TRBJ2-1, with TRBD2 matching over 8 bases. CDR1 SNHLY and CDR2 FYNNEI come from the germline V gene. The junction had 4 bases not matched to a gene; V was cut back by 6 bases and J by 3 bases. This CDR3 is built from 14 residues. The CDR3 nucleotides are TGTGCCAGCAGGGCGGGGGGCGGCTACAATGAGCAGTTCTTC. It is translated as CASRAGGGYNEQFF.

This rearrangement joins TRBV6-5 to TRBJ2-5; D may be TRBD2 (6 bases). CDR3 length equals 11 residues. V lost 10 bases and J lost 4, with 10 bases in between. Germline V gene sequence: CDR1 MNHEY, CDR2 SVGAGI. CDR3 sequence: CANRRGETQYF. The DNA for the CDR3 is TGTGCCAATCGGAGGGGAGAGACCCAGTACTTC.

The V gene is TRBV28, the J gene TRBJ1-5; D gene uncertain. The CDR3 totals 12 residues. From germline, CDR1 is MDHEN and CDR2 SYDVKM. V lost 8 bases and J 2 bases, leaving 7 bases between the germline ends. The CDR3 coding sequence is TGTGCCAGCCGCTTAGGCAATCAGCCCCAGCATTTT. This encodes CASRLGNQPQHF.

V and J are TRBV2 and TRBJ2-5; D call uncertain. Germline lookup yields CDR1 SNHLY and CDR2 FYNNEI. The CDR3 consists of 16 residues. V lost 1 base, J lost 0 bases, and 12 bases lay in between. CDR3 loop: CASSEVALTYQETQYF. The CDR3 nucleotides read TGTGCCAGCAGTGAAGTAGCACTTACGTACCAAGAGACCCAGTACTTC.

This chain joins TRBV2 and TRBJ1-2, with D unresolved. Germline-derived CDR1 and CDR2 are SNHLY and FYNNEI. Trimming cost V 6 bases and J 3 bases, with 11 bases left between them. The CDR3 length is 13 residues. In DNA, the CDR3 is TGTGCCAGCAGCATGACGGGAGACTATGGCTACACCTTC. Its translation is CASSMTGDYGYTF.

The sample holds one count of this clone. The chain employs TRBV29-1 and TRBJ2-7, with 14 bases lining up with TRBD2. The CDR3 sequence is 13 residues long. Germline CDR1 SQVTM, CDR2 ANQGSEA. The J segment lost 4 bases and the V segment lost 7 bases, leaving 3 bases of the junction unmatched. CDR3: CSGRTSGGYEQYF. The CDR3 DNA sequence: TGCAGCGGGAGGACTAGCGGGGGGTACGAGCAGTACTTC.

The CDR3 spells CASREISSETWDEQFF. The DNA for the CDR3 is TGTGCCAGCAGAGAGATTTCTAGCGAAACATGGGATGAGCAGTTCTTC. This chain links TRBV2 with TRBJ2-1; a possible D gene is TRBD2 (6 bases). The V end was cut by 6 bases, the J end by 8 bases, with 23 bases between. The CDR3 sequence is 16 residues long. Per the germline V gene, CDR1 is SNHLY and CDR2 is FYNNEI.

This chain connects TRBV7-6 to TRBJ2-5; D might be TRBD1 (6 bases). Trimming left V 1 base short and J 6 bases short, with 9 bases between. The V gene's germline CDR1 is SGHVS and CDR2 FNYEAQ. CDR3 size: 13 residues. The CDR3 DNA is TGTGCCAGCAGCTTAGGACAGGCCCAGACCCAGTACTTC. It specifies CASSLGQAQTQYF.

V gene TRBV11-2 combines with J gene TRBJ2-1, with 10 bases matching TRBD2. In germline, CDR1 is SGHAT, CDR2 FQNNGV. V dropped 5 bases and J dropped 13; count of bases not matched to a gene: 8. This CDR3 contains 13 residues. CDR3 amino acids: CASSIPGTSVQFF. CDR3 DNA sequence: TGTGCCAGCAGCATCCCCGGGACTAGCGTTCAGTTCTTC. The full variable domain, completed using reference TRBV11-2 and TRBJ2-1, is EAGVAQSPRYKIIEKRQSVAFWCNPISGHATLYWYQQILGQGPKLLIQFQNNGVVDDSQLPKDRFSAERLKGVDSTLKIQPAKLEDSAVYLCASSIPGTSVQFFGPGTRLTVL.

This chain connects TRBV19 to TRBJ2-7; 7 bases align to TRBD1. Germline values: CDR1 LNHDA, CDR2 SQIVND (reference sequence). The CDR3 covers 14 residues. Trimming cost V 8 bases and J 1 base; bases outside gene matches: 8. CDR3 in amino acids: CASSGQPTSYEQYF. DNA for the CDR3: TGTGCCAGTTCGGGACAGCCGACTTCCTACGAGCAGTACTTC.

The V gene is TRBV7-2, the J gene TRBJ2-3; D not resolved. V lost 6 bases and J lost 6, with 10 bases in between. From germline, CDR1 is SGHTA and CDR2 FQGNSA. There are 12 residues in the CDR3. DNA of the CDR3: TGTGCCAGCAGTCCCGCTAGGGATACGCAGTATTTT. This codes for CASSPARDTQYF.

J is TRBJ2-2 and V is TRBV7-9; tentatively, D is TRBD1 (7 bases). Trimming stripped 2 bases from V and 6 bases from J, with 19 bases between. Germline V lookup: CDR1 SEHNR, CDR2 FQNEAQ (reference sequence). The CDR3 extends over 17 amino acids. CDR3 amino acids: CASSLQGGAGIAGELFF. The CDR3 coding sequence is TGTGCCAGCAGCTTACAGGGGGGCGCAGGTATCGCCGGGGAGCTGTTTTTT.

The chain recombines TRBV27 with TRBJ2-3; no firm D call. The germline V gene has CDR1 MNHEY and CDR2 SMNVEV (reference sequence). V lost 4 bases and J lost 4, with 6 bases in between. The CDR3 sequence is 12 residues long. CDR3 sequence: CASSSTSDTQYF. CDR3 in DNA: TGTGCCAGCAGTTCTACTTCAGATACGCAGTATTTT.

CDR3 region: CASSYGTSTDTQYF. CDR3 in DNA: TGTGCCAGCAGCTACGGGACTAGCACAGATACGCAGTATTTT. This chain connects TRBV5-4 to TRBJ2-3; TRBD2 might be the D (6 bases). This CDR3 has 14 residues. With 3 bases removed from V and 0 bases from J, the gap between germline ends came to 8 bases. CDR1 and CDR2 (germline): SGHNT, YYREEE (reference sequence).

The chain couples TRBV10-3 to TRBJ2-2; maybe TRBD1 (5 bases). Trimming pared 3 bases from V and 1 base from J, leaving 9 bases between. Germline V gives CDR1 ENHRY, CDR2 SYGVKD. The CDR3 sequence is 15 residues long. CDR3 region: CAISDRTGNTGELFF. The CDR3, as DNA: TGTGCCATCAGTGATCGCACAGGGAACACCGGGGAGCTGTTTTTT.